This entry lists 17 T cell receptor beta chains sequenced from one sample in a study of molecular identifiers for immune sequencing clone quantification. TCRdb reprocessed the PCR reads with MiXCR, giving one entry per CDR3 protein. Of about half a million distinct CDR3 sequences in the sample, roughly 23% were seen once. Sequencing was done on a sample of naive CD8+ T cells from blood, with Jurkat cell RNA spiked in. Subset described: FACS-sorted CD8+CD4-CCR7+CD45RA+ naive T cells. The source is a human donor in good health. Some libraries in this study had Jurkat cell RNA spiked in.

This clonotype appeared once. Germline and junction disagree at one end, which may indicate a read error. This chain links TRBV6-2 or TRBV6-3 with TRBJ1-6, with D perhaps TRBD1 (5 bases). CDR3 length equals 15 residues. Germline-derived CDR1 and CDR2 are MNHEY and SVGEGT. The CDR3 loop is CASSLAGLGNSPPHF. The CDR3 region has the DNA TGTGCCAGCAGTCTCGCAGGGTTGGGGAATTCACCCCCCCACTTT.

This clonotype was seen ten or more times. The chain joins TRBV27 to TRBJ2-7; TRBD1 matches 8 bases. This CDR3 has 14 amino acids. The J segment lost 2 bases and the V segment lost 6 bases, leaving 6 bases of the junction unmatched. Germline-derived CDR1 and CDR2 are MNHEY and SMNVEV (reference sequence). The CDR3, as DNA: TGTGCCAGCAGCCAAGACAGGGGTGCCTACGAGCAGTACTTC. Protein product: CASSQDRGAYEQYF.

The chain is built from TRBV27 and TRBJ2-7; 7 nucleotides align to TRBD2. V shed 5 bases, J shed 3 bases, and the junction held 4 bases outside the gene matches. The germline CDR1 and CDR2 sequences are MNHEY and SMNVEV (reference sequence). The CDR3 is 13 residues long. CDR3 coding DNA: TGTGCCAGCAGTACAGCGGGAATCTACGAGCAGTACTTC. This sequence encodes CASSTAGIYEQYF.

The CDR3 region is CASSLLTPHGLNTEAFF. In DNA, the CDR3 is TGTGCCAGCAGTTTGCTCACCCCACACGGTTTGAACACTGAAGCTTTCTTT. This chain links TRBV27 with TRBJ1-1; no definite D call. This CDR3 is built from 17 residues. Germline V lookup: CDR1 MNHEY, CDR2 SMNVEV (reference sequence). V was trimmed by 3 bases and J by 0 bases, leaving 17 bases between them.

This clonotype was seen a handful of times. The rearrangement joins TRBV9 to TRBJ2-6; 12 bases line up with TRBD1. There are 20 residues in the CDR3. The ends lost 2 bases at V and 0 bases at J; junction bases unmatched: 9. Germline CDR1 and CDR2: SGDLS and YYNGEE. The CDR3 nucleotides are TGTGCCAGCAGCGTTAGGGACAGGGGGCGCGGGAGCTCTGGGGCCAACGTCCTGACTTTC. Protein sequence: CASSVRDRGRGSSGANVLTF.

The chain is built from TRBV27 and TRBJ2-7; 7 bases map to TRBD1. The J segment lost 0 bases and the V segment lost 5 bases, leaving 7 bases of the junction unmatched. The germline V gene encodes CDR1 MNHEY and CDR2 SMNVEV (reference sequence). This CDR3 has 15 residues. The CDR3, as DNA: TGTGCCAGCAGTCCAACAGGGGTTAGCTCCTACGAGCAGTACTTC. Its protein product is CASSPTGVSSYEQYF.

This clonotype appeared a few times. This chain connects TRBV4-3 to TRBJ2-1; 10 bases agree with TRBD2. Germline CDR1 LGHNA, CDR2 YSLEER. CDR3 length: 17 amino acids. The trim removed 3 bases at V and 4 bases at J, leaving 9 bases unmatched. The CDR3 protein is CASSQEGPGLAYNEQFF. Here the CDR3 DNA reads TGCGCCAGCAGCCAGGAGGGTCCGGGACTAGCGTACAATGAGCAGTTCTTC.

This clonotype was counted a few times. This sequence joins TRBV6-2 or TRBV6-3 and TRBJ1-6; D ambiguous. The CDR3 covers 18 residues. The V and J ends lost 0 bases and 4 bases respectively, with 16 bases between them. From germline, CDR1 is MNHEY and CDR2 SVGEGT. As DNA, the CDR3 is TGTGCCAGCAGTTACTCGATTTCAGAAGCTCTTTATAATTCACCCCTCCACTTT. Translating it yields CASSYSISEALYNSPLHF.

In this sample, this clonotype turned up a few times. The chain employs TRBV5-6 and TRBJ2-7; possibly TRBD1 for D (5 bases). Germline V gene lookup returns CDR1 SGHDT and CDR2 YYEEEE. The CDR3 loop spans 11 amino acids. The ends were cut back, 6 bases at V and 5 bases at J, with 9 bases in the middle. CDR3 DNA sequence: TGTGCCAGCATCCAGGGTCACGAGCAGTACTTC. Translation: CASIQGHEQYF.

This clonotype came up a few times. The V and J genes are TRBV5-1 and TRBJ2-2; D not resolved. CDR3 size: 13 residues. Deletions cut 0 bases from V and 8 bases from J, with 8 bases between. Per the germline V gene, CDR1 is SGHRS and CDR2 is YFSETQ. The CDR3 spells CASSLVVEGELFF. The CDR3 bases are TGCGCCAGCAGCTTGGTAGTTGAAGGGGAGCTGTTTTTT.

CDR3 residues: CASSGGQGLRYEQYF. Written as DNA, the CDR3 is TGTGCCAGTTCGGGCGGGCAGGGACTAAGATACGAGCAGTACTTC. The V and J genes are TRBV19 and TRBJ2-7; 7 bases align to TRBD2. CDR1 and CDR2 (germline): LNHDA, SQIVND (reference sequence). V trimming: 8 bases; J trimming: 4 bases; junction bases outside the gene matches: 14. The CDR3 consists of 15 residues.

The chain recombines TRBV11-3 with TRBJ2-1; D remains ambiguous. V was pared by 0 bases and J by 3 bases, with 9 bases between. CDR1 is SGHNT, CDR2 YENEEA, per germline. The CDR3 is 15 amino acids. The CDR3 coding sequence is TGTGCCAGCAGCTTAGATCGGTACAGCTACAATGAGCAGTTCTTC. It translates to CASSLDRYSYNEQFF.

This clonotype was detected a few times. This chain links TRBV20-1 with TRBJ2-7; 7 nucleotides match TRBD2. The CDR3 is 14 residues long. Germline-derived CDR1 and CDR2 are DFQATT and SNEGSKA (reference sequence). V dropped 4 bases and J dropped 4; count of bases not matched to a gene: 10. The chain's CDR3 is CSATPRGRGYEQYF. CDR3 in DNA: TGCAGTGCTACCCCCCGCGGGAGAGGGTACGAGCAGTACTTC.

With regard to this clonotype: It may be a read error: a sequence one base away is much more abundant. V gene TRBV30 combines with J gene TRBJ1-2; D is ambiguous. The CDR3 spans 12 residues. With 1 base removed from V and 4 bases from J, the gap between germline ends came to 7 bases. Germline V gene lookup returns CDR1 GTSNPN and CDR2 SVGIG (reference sequence). This CDR3 is CAWSAVSYGYTF. The DNA for the CDR3 is TGTGCCTGGAGTGCAGTTAGCTATGGCTACACCTTC.

This chain uses TRBV19 with TRBJ1-5, with TRBD1 as a possible D gene (6 bases). Germline V gene data show CDR1 as LNHDA and CDR2 as SQIVND (reference sequence). The CDR3 is 11 amino acids. V lost 7 bases, J lost 11 bases, and 12 bases lay in between. CDR3 protein: CASTEGGSQHF. CDR3 nucleotide sequence: TGTGCCAGTACCGAAGGGGGGTCCCAGCATTTT. Full variable domain (outside the CDR3, taken from reference TRBV19 and TRBJ1-5): DGGITQSPKYLFRKEGQNVTLSCEQNLNHDAMYWYRQDPGQGLRLIYYSQIVNDFQKGDIAEGYSVSREKKESFPLTVTSAQKNPTAFYLCASTEGGSQHFGDGTRLSIL.

The J gene is TRBJ2-7, the V gene TRBV20-1; the D is unclear. CDR3 length equals 13 residues. Germline assignment: CDR1 DFQATT and CDR2 SNEGSKA (reference sequence). V dropped 4 bases and J dropped 0 bases, with 10 bases sitting between them. CDR3 sequence reads: CSATDLSSYEQYF. The CDR3 DNA reads as TGCAGTGCTACGGACCTGAGCTCCTACGAGCAGTACTTC.

This clonotype was seen many times. The junction does not match germline at one end; this may be a read error. The V gene is TRBV13, the J gene TRBJ1-3; no reliable D call. This CDR3 is built from 14 residues. The germline V gene has CDR1 PRHDT and CDR2 FYEKMQ (reference sequence). As DNA, the CDR3 is TGTGCCAGCACCTTACCGAGCTCTGGAAACACCATATATTTT. Residues: CASTLPSSGNTIYF.